In this sample, the clone carrying this TCR beta chain turned up many times. Its specificity is unknown. This entry comes from a study of molecular identifiers for immune sequencing clone quantification. MiXCR, applied by TCRdb to the PCR reads, yields one record per CDR3 protein. The repertoire holds around 470,000 distinct CDR3 sequences, with approximately 25% as singletons. Whole-study findings and limits: Identical TCR molecules that share a barcode could lead to an underestimation of highly expanded clone sizes.

Trimming took 0 bases from V and 4 from J, leaving 16 bases between them. The CDR3 runs 16 residues. Germline V CDR1 and CDR2: DFQATT, SNEGSKA (reference sequence). The chain has TRBV20-1 and TRBJ1-5, with a tentative D call TRBD1 (5 bases). The sequence was collected from a human donor in good health. Some libraries in this study had Jurkat cell RNA spiked in. Sequenced material: naive CD8+ T cells from blood, with Jurkat cell RNA spiked in. The subset here: FACS-sorted CD8+CD4-CCR7+CD45RA+ naive T cells. CDR3 sequence (DNA): TGCAGTGCTAGAGAGCTTGAAGGGACTGGGAATCAGCCCCAGCATTTT. Its translation is CSARELEGTGNQPQHF.